A selection of T cell receptor beta chains follows, all from one sample in a study of blood T cell repertoires in COVID-19. The data were produced by immunoSEQ multiplex PCR, yet TCRdb's version contains in-frame clones alone and is incomplete. The table has 110,000 to 150,000 clones, approximately 85% seen once; the top ten hold 4%. The sample comprised peripheral blood. These receptors all stem from an elderly woman with acute or convalescent COVID-19. CDR3s include the opening cysteine and the closing phenylalanine or tryptophan. Fields, in order: J gene, V gene, D gene, clone size, CDR3 length, CDR3 protein, CDR3 DNA. D genes are given only for firm matches. Clone size is not always given. Where it is, it says once, few, many or a class for expanded clones.

J: TRBJ2-1; V: TRBV20-1; D: NA; size: NA; length: 12; CDR3: CSASGADNEQFF; DNA: TGCAGTGCTAGTGGGGCCGACAATGAGCAGTTCTTC
J: TRBJ1-5; V: TRBV11-1; D: TRBD1; size: NA; length: 16; CDR3: CASHPPPGGTNQPQHF; DNA: TGTGCCAGCCACCCCCCCCCAGGGGGGACCAATCAGCCCCAGCATTTT
J: TRBJ2-1; V: TRBV6-1; D: NA; size: NA; length: 16; CDR3: CASSEEQGTRANEQFF; DNA: TGTGCCAGCAGTGAAGAACAGGGTACGAGGGCCAATGAGCAGTTCTTC
J: TRBJ2-5; V: TRBV4-2; D: TRBD2; size: NA; length: 15; CDR3: CASSQGDSGGETQYF; DNA: TGTGCCAGCAGCCAAGGAGATAGCGGGGGAGAGACCCAGTACTTC
J: TRBJ2-5; V: TRBV4-1; D: TRBD1; size: many; length: 15; CDR3: CASSQTGVGKETQYF; DNA: TGCGCCAGCAGCCAGACAGGGGTTGGAAAAGAGACCCAGTACTTC
J: TRBJ2-1; V: TRBV29-1; D: TRBD1; size: NA; length: 14; CDR3: CSVEEGVDRGEQFF; DNA: TGCAGCGTTGAAGAAGGGGTCGACAGGGGTGAGCAGTTCTTC
J: TRBJ1-2; V: TRBV14; D: NA; size: NA; length: 15; CDR3: CASSQFQDTLFGYTF; DNA: TGTGCCAGCAGCCAATTTCAGGACACACTATTTGGCTACACCTTC
J: TRBJ1-2; V: TRBV5-4; D: NA; size: NA; length: 14; CDR3: CASRRMEGTDGYTF; DNA: TGTGCCAGCAGAAGGATGGAGGGCACTGATGGCTACACCTTC
J: TRBJ1-2; V: TRBV18; D: NA; size: NA; length: 15; CDR3: CASSPGQFKDGGYTF; DNA: TGTGCCAGCTCGCCTGGACAGTTCAAGGATGGAGGCTACACCTTC
J: TRBJ2-7; V: TRBV28; D: NA; size: NA; length: 14; CDR3: CASSSRDKDYEQYF; DNA: TGTGCCAGCAGTTCCCGGGACAAAGACTACGAGCAGTACTTC
J: TRBJ1-1; V: TRBV24-1; D: TRBD1; size: NA; length: 13; CDR3: CATEGTGSTEAFF; DNA: TGTGCCACCGAAGGGACAGGGAGCACTGAAGCTTTCTTT
J: TRBJ2-7; V: TRBV5-1; D: TRBD1; size: few; length: 15; CDR3: CASSTWTGDSYEQYF; DNA: TGCGCCAGCAGCACATGGACAGGCGATTCCTACGAGCAGTACTTC
J: TRBJ1-5; V: TRBV2; D: NA; size: NA; length: 14; CDR3: CASKRGGSNQPQHF; DNA: TGTGCCAGCAAACGGGGTGGTAGCAATCAGCCCCAGCATTTT
J: TRBJ2-1; V: TRBV11-1; D: TRBD1; size: NA; length: 13; CDR3: CASSLDRDNEQFF; DNA: TGTGCCAGCAGCCTGGACAGGGACAATGAGCAGTTCTTC
J: TRBJ2-2; V: TRBV9; D: TRBD2; size: NA; length: 15; CDR3: CASSATSSNTGELFF; DNA: TGTGCCAGCAGCGCGACTAGCTCCAACACCGGGGAGCTGTTTTTT
J: TRBJ2-7; V: TRBV29-1; D: NA; size: NA; length: 12; CDR3: CSVMGQGYEQYF; DNA: TGCAGCGTTATGGGGCAGGGCTACGAGCAGTACTTC
J: TRBJ1-4; V: TRBV11-2; D: NA; size: NA; length: 11; CDR3: CASSFGEKLFF; DNA: TGTGCCAGCAGCTTCGGTGAAAAACTGTTTTTT
J: TRBJ2-7; V: TRBV7-8; D: NA; size: NA; length: 16; CDR3: CASSFSYRELGGEQYF; DNA: TGTGCCAGCAGCTTTTCCTATCGGGAGTTGGGAGGTGAGCAGTACTTC
J: TRBJ2-3; V: TRBV7-9; D: NA; size: NA; length: 14; CDR3: CASGSRGATDTQYF; DNA: TGTGCCAGCGGAAGCAGGGGAGCCACAGATACGCAGTATTTT
J: TRBJ2-5; V: TRBV28; D: TRBD1; size: NA; length: 16; CDR3: CASSDRGRRVPETQYF; DNA: TGTGCCAGCAGCGACAGGGGGCGCAGGGTCCCCGAGACCCAGTACTTC
J: TRBJ2-3; V: TRBV28; D: NA; size: NA; length: 13; CDR3: CASGRTATDTQYF; DNA: TGTGCCAGCGGTAGGACAGCCACAGATACGCAGTATTTT
J: TRBJ2-7; V: TRBV2; D: NA; size: NA; length: 14; CDR3: CASSLIRVSYEQYF; DNA: TGTGCCAGCAGTCTTATCCGGGTTTCCTACGAGCAGTACTTC
J: TRBJ1-3; V: TRBV7-9; D: NA; size: NA; length: 14; CDR3: CAGRQPSSGNTIYF; DNA: TGTGCCGGAAGACAGCCAAGCTCTGGAAACACCATATATTTT
J: TRBJ2-1; V: TRBV5-1; D: TRBD2; size: NA; length: 17; CDR3: CASSLTSGSFPQWEQFF; DNA: TGCGCCAGCAGCTTGACTAGCGGGAGCTTTCCCCAATGGGAGCAGTTCTTC
J: TRBJ2-7; V: TRBV28; D: NA; size: NA; length: 11; CDR3: CASSSYYEQYF; DNA: TGTGCCAGCAGTTCTTACTACGAGCAGTACTTC
J: TRBJ1-3; V: TRBV5-1; D: NA; size: NA; length: 13; CDR3: CASSLDGKATIYF; DNA: TGCGCCAGCAGCTTGGACGGGAAAGCCACCATATATTTT
J: TRBJ2-7; V: TRBV7-3; D: TRBD1; size: NA; length: 15; CDR3: CASSSTGGAGYEQYF; DNA: TGTGCCAGCAGCTCCACAGGGGGCGCGGGTTACGAGCAGTACTTC
J: TRBJ2-3; V: TRBV28; D: TRBD2; size: NA; length: 16; CDR3: CASSLLSGGGLDTQYF; DNA: TGTGCCAGCAGTTTATTAAGCGGGGGGGGCTTGGATACGCAGTATTTT
J: TRBJ2-7; V: TRBV10-3; D: NA; size: NA; length: 12; CDR3: CAIRTGNYEQYF; DNA: TGTGCCATCAGAACAGGGAACTACGAGCAGTACTTC
J: TRBJ2-1; V: TRBV10-3; D: TRBD2; size: NA; length: 13; CDR3: CAISEYKAGVEFF; DNA: TGTGCCATCAGTGAATACAAAGCGGGAGTAGAGTTCTTC
J: TRBJ2-6; V: TRBV28; D: TRBD1; size: NA; length: 15; CDR3: CASRTGLSGANVLTF; DNA: TGTGCCAGTCGGACAGGCCTCTCTGGGGCCAACGTCCTGACTTTC
J: TRBJ2-3; V: TRBV4-2; D: TRBD2; size: NA; length: 17; CDR3: CASSQDYQRGGSDTQYF; DNA: TGTGCCAGCAGCCAAGATTACCAGCGGGGGGGCTCCGATACGCAGTATTTT
J: TRBJ2-2; V: TRBV10-2; D: NA; size: NA; length: 14; CDR3: CASSESRATGELFF; DNA: TGCGCCAGCAGTGAGTCGAGGGCCACCGGGGAGCTGTTTTTT
J: TRBJ1-5; V: TRBV7-9; D: TRBD1; size: NA; length: 13; CDR3: CASQGQEVQPQHF; DNA: TGTGCCAGCCAGGGACAGGAGGTTCAGCCCCAGCATTTT
J: TRBJ1-1; V: TRBV5-4; D: NA; size: NA; length: 13; CDR3: CASSSVESTEAFF; DNA: TGTGCCAGCAGCTCCGTAGAGAGCACTGAAGCTTTCTTT
J: TRBJ1-5; V: TRBV2; D: TRBD1; size: few; length: 18; CDR3: CASSEAGAGTGFNQPQHF; DNA: TGTGCCAGCAGTGAAGCGGGGGCTGGGACAGGGTTCAATCAGCCCCAGCATTTT
J: TRBJ2-5; V: TRBV9; D: TRBD2; size: NA; length: 19; CDR3: CASSVAPPGAGGLQETQYF; DNA: TGTGCCAGCAGCGTAGCCCCTCCTGGCGCGGGGGGGCTACAAGAGACCCAGTACTTC
J: TRBJ2-3; V: TRBV7-2; D: NA; size: NA; length: 18; CDR3: CASSLEWADRTSTDTQYF; DNA: TGTGCCAGCAGCTTAGAGTGGGCGGACAGAACCTCCACAGATACGCAGTATTTT
J: TRBJ2-5; V: TRBV7-3; D: TRBD2; size: once; length: 14; CDR3: CASSSGGAEETQYF; DNA: TGTGCCAGCAGCTCCGGGGGGGCCGAGGAGACCCAGTACTTC
J: TRBJ1-1; V: TRBV28; D: TRBD1; size: NA; length: 13; CDR3: CASRRQGRTEAFF; DNA: TGTGCCAGCAGGAGACAGGGTAGAACTGAAGCTTTCTTT
J: TRBJ1-4; V: TRBV6-5; D: NA; size: NA; length: 14; CDR3: CAGARSGANEKLFF; DNA: TGTGCCGGGGCTCGGTCGGGAGCTAATGAAAAACTGTTTTTT